This T cell receptor beta chain was captured in a study of long-term antiretroviral therapy in people with HIV. Overall study findings and caveats: Controls exceeded HIV repertoires in CDR3 length range.

The CDR3 has 8 residues. About this clone itself: Its antigen remains unidentified.

The samples comprised about 0.95-11 million cryopreserved PBMC ahead of DNA extraction. Researchers ran immunoSEQ v3.0 at survey level. Sequencing was performed with immunoSEQ multiplex PCR; in TCRdb, only in-frame clones are kept and a portion is missing. The sample records approximately 45,000 clones, 86% being singletons. This rearrangement joins TRBV12-1 to TRBJ1-1. TRBV12-1 corresponds to a pseudogene. This clonotype was obtained from a woman aged 45 to 65 with HIV. The starting material was unsorted PBMCs, obtained 0.1 years before starting antiretroviral therapy. In DNA, the CDR3 is TGTGCCAGCAGAGAAGCTTTCTTT. Translating gives CASREAFF.